The T cell receptor (beta chain) under discussion was sequenced for a study of blood T cell repertoires in COVID-19 (dated by TCRdb to the early 2020s). Turning to the overall study: The collaborator samples originated in the United States, Italy and Spain and spanned the acute and convalescent phases of COVID-19. The prospective study material was composed of cDNA or gDNA derived from T cells, B-cell-depleted T cells, or PBMCs. Subjects who had been exposed to COVID-19, were actively infected with it, or had recovered from it provided the deeply sampled blood TCRbeta repertoires that made up the dataset. A freely available public database, intended as a resource for researchers studying the immune response to SARS-CoV-2, is where the repertoires were released. The samples were drawn from the first 160 participants of the ongoing ImmuneRACE study and from 1,254 subjects provided by 6 global collaborators. The sample metadata nearly always contained a de-identified subject ID, COVID-19 status, age in years and sex. Where available, HLA class I and class II types were obtained from metadata supplied by the sample provider rather than from assay-based typing.

Worth noting for this clone: Its antigen remains unidentified. Base qualities are not at hand, and no much larger clone is one base apart.

The immunoSEQ Assay, a bias-controlled multiplex PCR, was used to amplify TCRbeta CDR3 regions from genomic DNA. The authors processed their data as follows. Within the assay, amplification of reference gene primers was used to estimate how many nucleated cells each sample contained. Sequence reads were collapsed and filtered to measure the absolute abundance of every unique TCRbeta CDR3 rearrangement. For each sample, productive Simpson clonality was calculated as the square root of Simpson's diversity index over productive rearrangements. TCRdb's version of the immuneACCESS table is confined to in-frame rearrangements and falls short of the full clone set. An unresolved V gene accounts for under half of the shortfall where checked; the remainder is of unknown origin. That table gives V, J and clone size, and the DNA gave D and trimming. Within this sample are 330,000 or so clones, with 80% to 90% of them counted one time only. The ten largest clones add up to 9.9% of the sample.

In Seattle, one collaborating source enrolled patients while the infection was active and tracked those patients longitudinally over the course of disease. Each collaborating institution followed its own protocols to collect whole blood in K2EDTA tubes. For TCRbeta analysis, collaborator samples were shipped as frozen whole blood, as isolated PBMCs, or as DNA extracted from either sample type. Findings and caveats that apply to the study as a whole: The quantity of clinical and demographic metadata differed by source and by participant and was supplied without curation.

Cut back by 1 base and 1 base, the V and J ends lie 7 bases apart. Taken from cysteine to phenylalanine, the CDR3 has 14 residues. Left in the record is the CDR3 DNA by itself, 42 bases read in frame from the first base. CDR1 and CDR2 are drawn from the germline V gene: MNHEY, SVGEGT. Specimen: peripheral blood. Rearrangement joined TRBV6-2 or TRBV6-3 to TRBJ2-5; the D gene remains uncertain. The origin of this receptor is a man aged 25-45 years with COVID-19, enrolled during active disease. The CDR3 region: CASSYLAPQETQYF. The DNA sequence follows: TGTGCCAGCAGTTACTTAGCCCCCCAAGAGACCCAGTACTTC.